The 30 T cell receptor beta chains below all came from one sample that was sequenced in a study of blood T cell repertoires in COVID-19. Some clones are missing from TCRdb's copy, which holds only in-frame ones; the method was immunoSEQ multiplex PCR. Of more than 200,000 clones listed, over 80% are singletons. Sequencing was carried out using peripheral blood. All receptors derive from a woman in her seventies with active or convalescent COVID-19.

This rearrangement joins TRBV9 to TRBJ1-3; D gene ambiguous. Trimming pared 0 bases from V and 2 bases from J, leaving 12 bases between. There are 16 residues in the CDR3. Germline loops: CDR1 SGDLS, CDR2 YYNGEE. CDR3: CASSVGGGYAGNTIYF. CDR3 nucleotide sequence: TGTGCCAGCAGCGTAGGAGGTGGATATGCTGGAAACACCATATATTTT.

This clone was observed a handful of times. The chain uses TRBV4-1 and TRBJ1-2; the D gene is possibly TRBD1 (6 bases). The V end was cut by 0 bases, the J end by 4 bases, with 9 bases between. The CDR3 spans 14 residues. CDR1 and CDR2 from the germline V gene are MGHRA and YSYEKL. CDR3 region: CASSQEQGIYGYTF. DNA of the CDR3: TGCGCCAGCAGCCAAGAACAGGGAATCTATGGCTACACCTTC.

J is TRBJ2-1 and V is TRBV6-5, with 8 nucleotides matching TRBD2. Germline CDR1 is MNHEY and CDR2 is SVGAGI. V lost 4 bases, J lost 5 bases, and 4 bases stayed unmatched. This CDR3 spans 14 amino acids. This CDR3 reads CASSWRGANNEQFF. CDR3 coding DNA: TGTGCCAGCAGTTGGCGGGGGGCTAACAATGAGCAGTTCTTC.

This chain connects TRBV30 to TRBJ2-7, with TRBD2 matching 9 bases. V gave up 1 base and J gave up 3 bases; unmatched junction bases: 7. Germline loops: CDR1 GTSNPN, CDR2 SVGIG (reference sequence). CDR3 length: 15 amino acids. CDR3 residues: CAWSALAGVGYEQYF. CDR3 bases: TGTGCCTGGAGTGCCTTAGCGGGAGTTGGCTACGAGCAGTACTTC.

This chain joins TRBV10-3 and TRBJ2-3, with 11 bases aligning to TRBD1. J was trimmed by 5 bases and V by 4 bases; bases with no gene match: 11. CDR1 and CDR2 (germline): ENHRY, SYGVKD. The CDR3 covers 17 residues. The CDR3 sequence: CAISAISGQGVGDTQYF. For the CDR3, the DNA is TGTGCCATCAGTGCTATTTCGGGACAGGGGGTAGGAGATACGCAGTATTTT.

The V and J genes are TRBV5-1 and TRBJ2-5; D not certain. The germline V gene encodes CDR1 SGHRS and CDR2 YFSETQ. Trimming took off 4 bases at V and 3 bases at J, with 13 bases between the two ends. The CDR3 sequence is 14 residues long. The CDR3 is CASSPSPEEETQYF. Written as DNA, the CDR3 is TGCGCCAGCAGCCCCTCCCCCGAGGAAGAGACCCAGTACTTC.

V is TRBV29-1 and J is TRBJ2-1; TRBD2 aligns across 8 bases. CDR1 and CDR2 (germline): SQVTM, ANQGSEA. The ends lost 6 bases at V and 7 bases at J; junction bases unmatched: 11. The CDR3 is 14 amino acids. The CDR3 DNA sequence: TGCAGCGTCCCCCTGAGCGGGAGTCCAAATGAGCAGTTCTTC. It is translated as CSVPLSGSPNEQFF.

The chain carries TRBV28 and TRBJ1-4, with D possibly being TRBD1 (6 bases). Trimming stripped 6 bases from V and 8 bases from J, with 22 bases between. The CDR3 sequence is 16 residues long. The germline CDR1 and CDR2 sequences are MDHEN and SYDVKM. Written as DNA, the CDR3 is TGTGCCAGCAGACCCGACAAAGGGGGGGCGGAGGAAAAACTGTTTTTT. This translates into CASRPDKGGAEEKLFF.

The chain is built from TRBV18 and TRBJ2-6; 9 nucleotides agree with TRBD1. This CDR3 region has 17 residues. The germline V gene encodes CDR1 KGHSH and CDR2 LQKENI. Trimming took 4 bases from V and 1 from J; bases not matched to a gene: 5. The CDR3 spells CASSLQGAGSGANVLTF. CDR3 nucleotides: TGTGCCAGCTCACTACAGGGGGCGGGATCTGGGGCCAACGTCCTGACTTTC.

V and J are TRBV9 and TRBJ2-5, with 7 positions matching TRBD1. Looked up from germline, CDR1 is SGDLS and CDR2 is YYNGEE. V was pared by 3 bases and J by 3 bases, with 8 bases of the junction left unmatched. This CDR3 spans 15 amino acids. The CDR3 loop is CASSARLGTEETQYF. The CDR3 DNA is TGTGCCAGCAGCGCCCGTTTGGGGACAGAAGAGACCCAGTACTTC.

This clone was counted a few times. J is TRBJ1-2 and V is TRBV7-9; D gene uncertain. In germline, CDR1 is SEHNR, CDR2 FQNEAQ (reference sequence). This CDR3 region has 13 residues. Deletions cut 5 bases from V and 4 bases from J, with 11 bases between. The CDR3 bases are TGTGCCAGCAGCGGGGAGGACCTCTATGGCTACACCTTC. This gives the protein CASSGEDLYGYTF.

The chain carries TRBV7-9 and TRBJ1-2, with D possibly matching TRBD1 (6 bases). CDR1 is SEHNR, CDR2 FQNEAQ, per germline (reference sequence). The CDR3 runs 17 residues. V was clipped by 4 bases and J by 2 bases, with 20 bases between them. CDR3 in DNA: TGTGCCAGCAGCTCTCTCAGGACAGAGCCGCAAAACTATGGCTACACCTTC. This codes for CASSSLRTEPQNYGYTF.

Only a few counts were recorded for this clone. The rearrangement uses TRBV27 and TRBJ2-1; possible D gene TRBD2, 5 bases. The V gene lost 0 bases and the J gene lost 6 bases, with 12 bases spanning the gap. The germline CDR1 and CDR2 sequences are MNHEY and SMNVEV (reference sequence). The CDR3 has 15 residues. The CDR3 is CASSLSTGGANEQFF. In DNA, the CDR3 is TGTGCCAGCAGTTTATCGACCGGAGGTGCCAATGAGCAGTTCTTC.

J is TRBJ2-5 and V is TRBV20-1; 8 positions match TRBD1. V lost 3 bases and J lost 13; bases outside the gene matches: 13. The CDR3 is 13 residues long. Germline V CDR1 and CDR2: DFQATT, SNEGSKA (reference sequence). The CDR3 DNA is TGCAGTGCTAGTCCGACAGGGGCCGAACGAATGTACTTC. It is translated as CSASPTGAERMYF.

V is TRBV5-1 and J is TRBJ2-1; possible D gene TRBD2, 6 bases. This CDR3 is built from 18 residues. CDR1 is SGHRS, CDR2 YFSETQ, per germline. Trimming took off 3 bases at V and 0 bases at J, with 19 bases between the two ends. This CDR3 reads CASSSLPPAGSSYNEQFF. DNA of the CDR3: TGCGCCAGCAGCTCGCTCCCCCCTGCGGGGAGCTCCTACAATGAGCAGTTCTTC.

The rearrangement joins TRBV30 to TRBJ1-5; D remains ambiguous. CDR3 length: 13 amino acids. Germline V gives CDR1 GTSNPN, CDR2 SVGIG (reference sequence). V gave up 0 bases and J gave up 0 bases, with 3 bases separating them. The CDR3 sequence: CAWSVYSNQPQHF. The CDR3 DNA sequence: TGTGCCTGGAGTGTCTATAGCAATCAGCCCCAGCATTTT.

The chain carries TRBV6-6 and TRBJ2-1; D uncertain. The germline V gene has CDR1 MNHNY and CDR2 SVGAGI (reference sequence). The CDR3 has 11 residues. V was trimmed by 7 bases and J by 4 bases, leaving 5 bases between them. DNA of the CDR3: TGTGCCAGCACCCTTTACAATGAGCAGTTCTTC. Residues: CASTLYNEQFF.

This chain uses TRBV4-2 with TRBJ2-7; 14 positions match TRBD2. The CDR3 runs to 14 residues. Germline lookup yields CDR1 LGHNA and CDR2 YNFKEQ. The trim removed 6 bases at V and 6 bases at J, leaving 4 bases unmatched. The CDR3 sequence: CASSPGTSGSEQYF. The DNA for the CDR3 is TGTGCCAGCAGTCCCGGGACTAGCGGGAGCGAGCAGTACTTC.

The chain carries TRBV5-4 and TRBJ2-2; 8 positions agree with TRBD1. This CDR3 spans 15 amino acids. V shed 5 bases and J 5 bases; nucleotides not matched to a gene: 8. CDR1 SGHNT and CDR2 YYREEE come from the germline V gene (reference sequence). CDR3 sequence (DNA): TGTGCCAGCAGTACAGGGGGTTATTCAACCGGGGAGCTGTTTTTT. Translated: CASSTGGYSTGELFF.

This chain links TRBV6-5 with TRBJ2-6, with D unclear. V was cut by 5 bases and J by 4 bases, with 6 bases left in between. Germline V gene data show CDR1 as MNHEY and CDR2 as SVGAGI. This CDR3 is 13 amino acids long. The CDR3 DNA follows: TGTGCCAGCAGTCCTCCGGGGGCCAACGTCCTGACTTTC. Translation gives CASSPPGANVLTF.

The chain is built from TRBV27 and TRBJ1-5; D gene unclear. V was clipped by 2 bases and J by 9 bases, with 11 bases between them. This CDR3 is 13 amino acids long. CDR1 and CDR2 (germline): MNHEY, SMNVEV (reference sequence). The CDR3 DNA is TGTGCCAGCAGTTTACTATTTGCGGGGCCCCAGCATTTT. Its translation is CASSLLFAGPQHF.

This clone was observed many times. The CDR3 region has the DNA TGTGCCAGCAGCTTGGACAGTCTCACAGATACGCAGTATTTT. Translating gives CASSLDSLTDTQYF. V and J are TRBV7-9 and TRBJ2-3; D might be TRBD1 (6 bases). V lost 3 bases to trimming and J lost 2 bases, with 9 bases between them. Germline values: CDR1 SEHNR, CDR2 FQNEAQ (reference sequence). This CDR3 has 14 amino acids.

The rearrangement links TRBV19 to TRBJ2-7, with 9 bases that match TRBD1. The CDR3 spans 14 residues. Germline V gene data show CDR1 as LNHDA and CDR2 as SQIVND (reference sequence). V shed 7 bases and J 3 bases; nucleotides not matched to a gene: 7. CDR3 region: CASIQQGAIYEQYF. CDR3 DNA sequence: TGTGCCAGTATCCAACAGGGGGCTATCTACGAGCAGTACTTC.

The genes are TRBV7-2 and TRBJ2-1; 8 nucleotides agree with TRBD2. The CDR3 is 15 amino acids. The V gene's germline CDR1 is SGHTA and CDR2 FQGNSA. The junction had 5 bases not matched to a gene; V was cut back by 1 base and J by 6 bases. CDR3 residues: CASSLGAGAPNEQFF. CDR3 DNA sequence: TGTGCCAGCAGCTTAGGAGCGGGAGCCCCCAATGAGCAGTTCTTC.

In this sample, this clone turned up a few times. The V gene is TRBV30, the J gene TRBJ2-7; D is perhaps TRBD1 (6 bases). V was pared by 8 bases and J by 0 bases, with 8 bases between. CDR3 length equals 11 residues. Per germline, CDR1 GTSNPN and CDR2 SVGIG (reference sequence). This CDR3 is CAGDISYEQYF. The CDR3 DNA reads as TGTGCCGGGGACATCTCCTACGAGCAGTACTTC.

The rearrangement links TRBV9 to TRBJ1-5; 11 nucleotides align to TRBD1. The J segment lost 6 bases and the V segment lost 0 bases, leaving 5 bases of the junction unmatched. The CDR3 runs 16 residues. Germline V gene lookup returns CDR1 SGDLS and CDR2 YYNGEE. CDR3 protein: CASSVAWTGGVQPQHF. The CDR3 coding sequence is TGTGCCAGCAGCGTAGCCTGGACAGGGGGCGTTCAGCCCCAGCATTTT.

The rearrangement joins TRBV19 to TRBJ1-6, with unresolved D. V was clipped by 7 bases and J by 7 bases, with 14 bases between them. The CDR3 has 14 residues. Germline CDR1 reads LNHDA; CDR2 reads SQIVND (reference sequence). This CDR3 reads CASTDSRRNSPLHF. The DNA of the CDR3 is TGTGCCAGTACTGACTCTAGGCGGAATTCACCCCTCCACTTT.

The V and J genes are TRBV18 and TRBJ1-4; the match to TRBD1 covers 8 bases. From germline, CDR1 is KGHSH and CDR2 LQKENI. This CDR3 is 18 amino acids long. Trimming removed 3 bases from V and 4 bases from J; junction bases left unmatched: 13. CDR3 sequence: CASSPQTQTGALNEKLFF. The CDR3 coding sequence is TGTGCCAGCTCACCTCAAACACAGACAGGGGCCCTTAATGAAAAACTGTTTTTT.

This rearrangement joins TRBV15 to TRBJ1-2; 9 nucleotides agree with TRBD1. With V trimmed by 5 bases and J by 2 bases, 15 bases remained unmatched. This CDR3 region has 18 residues. The germline V gene has CDR1 LNHNV and CDR2 YYDKDF (reference sequence). CDR3 residues: CATSRRTGQGLRNYGYTF. The CDR3 bases are TGTGCCACCAGCCGAAGAACGGGACAGGGACTTAGGAACTATGGCTACACCTTC. The complete variable domain, with remaining parts taken from reference TRBV15 and TRBJ1-2, reads DAMVIQNPRYQVTQFGKPVTLSCSQTLNHNVMYWYQQKSSQAPKLLFHYYDKDFNNEADTPDNFQSRRPNTSFCFLDIRSPGLGDTAMYLCATSRRTGQGLRNYGYTFGSGTRLTVV.

The rearrangement joins TRBV28 to TRBJ2-7, with D possibly being TRBD2 (5 bases). This CDR3 contains 16 residues. Trimming removed 6 bases at V and 0 bases at J, with 18 bases between. Germline values: CDR1 MDHEN, CDR2 SYDVKM. In DNA form, the CDR3 reads TGTGCCAGCAGGGACTCTGCCGGCACATACTCCTACGAGCAGTACTTC. Translating gives CASRDSAGTYSYEQYF.